This TCR beta chain was found in a study of identical twins. The V end lost 2 bases, the J end lost 5 bases, and 8 bases lay between the germline ends. The CDR3 spans 13 residues. Germline-derived CDR1 and CDR2 are SGHTS and YDEGEE. A few counts support this clonotype. TCRdb reanalysed the 5' RACE reads using MiXCR and keeps one entry per CDR3 protein. The sample records under 300,000 distinct CDR3 sequences, about 6.7% being singletons. In addition, the sample was reused for a study of T cells expressing NK-cell markers.

The chain uses TRBV5-8 and TRBJ2-1; weak D call: TRBD1 (6 bases). The clonotype was recovered from a woman aged 18-29 years in good health. Sequenced material: CD8+ T cells sorted from blood. The CDR3 is CASSFTGNNEQFF. DNA for the CDR3: TGTGCCAGCAGCTTTACAGGGAACAATGAGCAGTTCTTC. Full variable domain (rest looked up from reference TRBV5-8 and TRBJ2-1): EAGVTQSPTHLIKTRGQQATLRCSPISGHTSVYWYQQALGLGLQFLLWYDEGEERNRGNFPPRFSGRQFPNYSSELNVNALELEDSALYLCASSFTGNNEQFFGPGTRLTVL.